The 10 T cell receptor beta chains reported below all come from one sample, sequenced in a study of T-cell reconstitution after alpha-beta-depleted transplantation in children. Preparing the TCRbeta library involved the use of unique molecular identifiers. A single record per CDR3 protein comes from TCRdb applying MiXCR to the PCR reads. The data hold 200,000 to 250,000 distinct CDR3 sequences, with 12% observed a single time. The input for sequencing was PBMCs from the stem cell graft donor, taken from the stem cell graft. The receptors were sampled from a human donor who donated a stem cell graft to a child with acute lymphoblastic leukemia.

This clonotype was picked up many times. J is TRBJ2-5 and V is TRBV29-1; D may match TRBD1 or TRBD2 (5 bases each). V gave up 7 bases and J gave up 5 bases, with 11 bases separating them. Germline V gene lookup returns CDR1 SQVTM and CDR2 ANQGSEA. This CDR3 has 11 residues. The CDR3: CSAGTAETQYF. In DNA, the CDR3 is TGCAGCGCTGGGACCGCTGAGACCCAGTACTTC.

This clonotype was observed a few times. This sequence joins TRBV29-1 and TRBJ1-4; maybe TRBD1 (5 bases). CDR3 length: 16 amino acids. V lost 2 bases and J 8 bases, leaving 21 bases between the germline ends. Germline-derived CDR1 and CDR2 are SQVTM and ANQGSEA. DNA of the CDR3: TGCAGCGTTGAACCCATCCGGGGCCGCCCTCGGGAAAAACTGTTTTTT. It is translated as CSVEPIRGRPREKLFF. Full variable domain (missing parts from reference TRBV29-1 and TRBJ1-4): SAVISQKPSRDICQRGTSLTIQCQVDSQVTMMFWYRQQPGQSLTLIATANQGSEATYESGFVIDKFPISRPNLTFSTLTVSNMSPEDSSIYLCSVEPIRGRPREKLFFGSGTQLSVL.

In its sample, this clonotype was seen many times. This chain uses TRBV12-3 or TRBV12-4 with TRBJ2-3, with TRBD2 matching 8 bases. Trimming cost V 4 bases and J 6 bases; bases outside gene matches: 9. This CDR3 contains 15 residues. The CDR3 protein is CASSSGRGSGDTQYF. DNA of the CDR3: TGTGCCAGCAGTTCCGGGAGGGGGTCGGGGGATACGCAGTATTTT.

This rearrangement joins TRBV20-1 to TRBJ2-2; 9 bases line up with TRBD1. J gave up 4 bases and V 6 bases, and 9 bases lay outside the gene matches. The CDR3 length is 15 residues. The germline CDR1 and CDR2 sequences are DFQATT and SNEGSKA (reference sequence). In DNA, the CDR3 is TGCAGTGCCCGCCGGGACAGGGAGGGCACCGGGGAGCTGTTTTTT. Its translation is CSARRDREGTGELFF.

This clonotype came up many times. The rearrangement uses TRBV2 and TRBJ1-5; no firm D call. The CDR3 extends over 12 amino acids. V dropped 6 bases and J dropped 2 bases, with 5 bases sitting between them. The germline V gene encodes CDR1 SNHLY and CDR2 FYNNEI. The CDR3: CASRKGNQPQHF. CDR3 nucleotides: TGTGCCAGCAGAAAGGGCAATCAGCCCCAGCATTTT.

This chain connects TRBV30 to TRBJ2-5; 7 nucleotides line up with TRBD2. The CDR3 totals 12 residues. V lost 2 bases, J lost 5 bases, and 2 bases stayed unmatched. CDR1 and CDR2 from the germline V gene are GTSNPN and SVGIG (reference sequence). CDR3: CAWSQRGETQYF. The CDR3 DNA is TGTGCCTGGAGTCAGCGGGGTGAGACCCAGTACTTC.

This clonotype was observed many times. The chain has TRBV20-1 and TRBJ1-5; 7 bases are shared with TRBD1. Losses at the gene ends were 1 base for V and 4 bases for J; bases not matched to a gene: 7. The CDR3 loop spans 15 amino acids. CDR1 and CDR2 (germline): DFQATT, SNEGSKA (reference sequence). The CDR3: CSARAYRGLNQPQHF. In DNA form, the CDR3 reads TGCAGTGCTAGAGCCTACAGGGGCTTGAATCAGCCCCAGCATTTT.

This clonotype was seen at least ten times. The genes are TRBV4-2 and TRBJ2-1; D is uncertain. This CDR3 spans 18 amino acids. Trimming took off 1 base at V and 2 bases at J, with 18 bases between the two ends. CDR1 and CDR2 from the germline V gene are LGHNA and YNFKEQ. CDR3: CASSQARRTLPPYNEQFF. CDR3 DNA sequence: TGTGCCAGCAGCCAAGCTCGAAGAACCCTCCCCCCCTACAATGAGCAGTTCTTC.

This clonotype was detected many times. This chain uses TRBV29-1 with TRBJ1-1, with TRBD1 matching over 9 bases. Trimming took 6 bases from V and 4 from J; bases not matched to a gene: 18. The germline gives CDR1 SQVTM, CDR2 ANQGSEA. The CDR3 totals 17 residues. The CDR3 DNA follows: TGCAGCGTCAATCGCAGGGGACAGGGCCCAGCGGGCACTGAAGCTTTCTTT. Translated: CSVNRRGQGPAGTEAFF.

This clonotype has a count of ten or more. The chain combines TRBV4-3 with TRBJ1-2, with 11 bases matching TRBD1. This CDR3 has 15 amino acids. V shed 0 bases, J shed 8 bases, and the junction held 5 bases outside the gene matches. Germline V gene sequence: CDR1 LGHNA, CDR2 YSLEER. CDR3 protein: CASSQDLDRGQGYTF. The DNA of the CDR3 is TGCGCCAGCAGCCAAGACCTGGACAGGGGGCAAGGCTACACCTTC.